Below, one TCR beta chain is given with its context. Its antigen is still unknown. Repertoires were generated with immunoSEQ multiplex PCR, while TCRdb's copy carries only in-frame clones and drops some. This sample yields about 180,000 clones, of which almost 90% are seen a single time; approximately 10% belongs to the top ten. Pooling covered second doses at about 4 or about 12 weeks. The sample belongs to a study of T cell responses to AZD1222 COVID-19 vaccine. Findings of the study overall: Mostly white British, mostly female donors; authors suggested clonal diversity may be underestimated. Baseline testing showed seropositivity in only a handful of AZD1222 recipients.

This CDR3 has 14 amino acids. Germline V CDR1 and CDR2: MDHEN, SYDVKM. Trimming removed 1 base from V and 4 bases from J, with 11 bases in between. This TCR was sampled from an adult who received the AZD1222 COVID-19 vaccine. The sequencing used peripheral blood, collected 28 days after the second AZD1222 dose. This chain joins TRBV28 and TRBJ2-7, with TRBD1 as a possible D gene (5 bases). CDR3 sequence reads: CASSLLDKRYEQYF. CDR3 coding DNA: TGTGCCAGCAGTTTATTGGACAAACGGTACGAGCAGTACTTC.